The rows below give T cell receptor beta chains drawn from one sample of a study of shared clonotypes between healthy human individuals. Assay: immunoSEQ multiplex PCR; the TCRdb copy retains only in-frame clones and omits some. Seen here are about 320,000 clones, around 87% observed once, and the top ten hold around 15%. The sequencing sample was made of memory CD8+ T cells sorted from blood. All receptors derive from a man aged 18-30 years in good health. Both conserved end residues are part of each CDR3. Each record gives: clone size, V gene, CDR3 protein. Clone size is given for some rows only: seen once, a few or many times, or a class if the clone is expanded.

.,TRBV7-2,CASTLIAGQETQYF
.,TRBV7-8,CASSLDLWPESNTGELFF
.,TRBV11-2,CASSFHLTGAAYEQYF
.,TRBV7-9,CASSLVGLGTGELFF
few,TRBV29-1,CSVEPGYTF
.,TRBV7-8,CASSALTYEQYF
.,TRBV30,CAWSATSWGRETQYF
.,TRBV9,CASSVERYLTDTQYF
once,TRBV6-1,CASSAAGNIQYF
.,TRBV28,CASSLFSGGPYNEQFF
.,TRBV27,CASSLWGQGWYGYTF